Below are 27 T cell receptor beta chains sequenced from a single sample in a study of blood T cell repertoires in COVID-19 (TCRdb year 2020). The receptor library was made with the immunoSEQ multiplex PCR assay. The clones in this table, taken by TCRdb from immuneACCESS, are in-frame only. Not every clone is retained; where verified, under half of the shortfall comes from an unresolved V gene, and the cause of the rest is unknown. Present in this sample are 120,000 or so clones, more than 65% of which were seen just once. The leading ten clones occupy 20% to 30% of the sample. Source material: peripheral blood. These receptor sequences come from a human donor in a cohort sampled during active COVID-19.

This clone was seen a few times. This rearrangement joins TRBV7-2 to TRBJ1-1; a weak D match, TRBD1 (6 bases). Germline CDR1 SGHTA, CDR2 FQGNSA. The CDR3 spans 15 residues. V lost 6 bases and J 1 base, leaving 15 bases between the germline ends. CDR3 nucleotide sequence: TGTGCCAGCAGTTACGATCCGACAGGGAACACTGAAGCTTTCTTT. Amino acids: CASSYDPTGNTEAFF. The full variable domain, completed using reference TRBV7-2 and TRBJ1-1, is GAGVSQSPSNKVTEKGKDVELRCDPISGHTALYWYRQSLGQGLEFLIYFQGNSAPDKSGLPSDRFSAERTGGSVSTLTIQRTQQEDSAVYLCASSYDPTGNTEAFFGQGTRLTVV.

V usage is TRBV7-9 and J usage is TRBJ1-1, with TRBD1 matching 9 bases. This CDR3 comprises 15 residues. V was clipped by 4 bases and J by 5 bases; unmatched bases: 8. CDR1 and CDR2 from the germline V gene are SEHNR and FQNEAQ (reference sequence). The CDR3 reads CASSWTGARRTEAFF. The DNA of the CDR3 is TGTGCCAGCAGCTGGACAGGGGCCCGGAGGACTGAAGCTTTCTTT.

V and J are TRBV27 and TRBJ2-5; TRBD1 aligns across 9 bases. The length of the CDR3 is 13 residues. Germline-derived CDR1 and CDR2 are MNHEY and SMNVEV (reference sequence). V was clipped by 6 bases and J by 5 bases; unmatched bases: 4. The DNA of the CDR3 is TGTGCCAGCAGGGGACAGGGTGAGGAGACCCAGTACTTC. Translated, it gives CASRGQGEETQYF.

The V call is TRBV5-1, the J call TRBJ2-3, with D possibly matching TRBD1 (6 bases). This CDR3 comprises 17 residues. The V and J ends lost 0 bases and 4 bases respectively, with 18 bases between them. CDR1 and CDR2 (germline): SGHRS, YFSETQ. The CDR3 sequence: CASSLGAGRGWADTQYF. CDR3 bases: TGCGCCAGCAGCTTGGGTGCGGGCAGGGGATGGGCAGATACGCAGTATTTT.

This clone was observed a single time. V gene TRBV6-5 combines with J gene TRBJ2-1; TRBD2 aligns across 8 bases. This CDR3 contains 14 residues. CDR1 and CDR2 from the germline V gene are MNHEY and SVGAGI. The J segment lost 4 bases and the V segment lost 5 bases, leaving 4 bases of the junction unmatched. The CDR3, as DNA: TGTGCCAGCAGTCGACTAGCGAGTTACAATGAGCAGTTCTTC. Translating it yields CASSRLASYNEQFF.

The V gene is TRBV28, the J gene TRBJ1-5; TRBD1 might be the D (5 bases). The CDR3 has 15 amino acids. Between the trimmed V and J ends, which lost 5 bases and 0 bases, there was a span of 11 bases. Germline V gene data show CDR1 as MDHEN and CDR2 as SYDVKM. The CDR3 DNA follows: TGTGCCAGCAGTACCTTCAGGGTTAGCAATCAGCCCCAGCATTTT. This translates into CASSTFRVSNQPQHF.

This rearrangement joins TRBV5-4 to TRBJ2-1; a possible D gene is TRBD1 (6 bases). V was shortened by 6 bases and J by 3 bases, with 7 bases between the two germline ends. The CDR3 totals 12 residues. CDR1 and CDR2 (germline): SGHNT, YYREEE (reference sequence). CDR3 nucleotide sequence: TGTGCCAGCAAGGACAGCTACAATGAGCAGTTCTTC. Its translation is CASKDSYNEQFF.

The rearrangement joins TRBV10-1 to TRBJ1-1; tentatively, D is TRBD1 (5 bases). Germline V gene data show CDR1 as WNHNN and CDR2 as SYGVQD (reference sequence). V was shortened by 11 bases and J by 1 base, with 14 bases between the two germline ends. The CDR3 loop spans 13 amino acids. CDR3 sequence: CARKGFGNTEAFF. The CDR3 DNA sequence: TGCGCCCGCAAGGGGTTTGGGAACACTGAAGCTTTCTTT.

V and J are TRBV23-1 and TRBJ2-7; 8 bases are shared with TRBD1. TRBV23-1 falls under the ORF class, with uncertain function. This CDR3 contains 15 residues. J gave up 3 bases and V 0 bases, and 4 bases lay outside the gene matches. This CDR3 reads CASSQSSQGVYEQYF. The CDR3 nucleotides are TGCGCCAGCAGTCAATCGTCACAGGGGGTCTACGAGCAGTACTTC.

This clone has just a few counts. The rearrangement joins TRBV5-1 to TRBJ1-4, with D unresolved. Trimming pared 0 bases from V and 7 bases from J, leaving 13 bases between. CDR3 length: 15 amino acids. CDR1 and CDR2 (germline): SGHRS, YFSETQ. The CDR3 protein is CASSLGVGGGEKLFF. In nucleotides, the CDR3 is TGCGCCAGCAGCTTGGGGGTGGGCGGAGGTGAAAAACTGTTTTTT.

The chain uses TRBV7-3 and TRBJ1-1, with D maybe TRBD1 (6 bases). Germline V CDR1 and CDR2: SGHTA, FQGTGA. The CDR3 covers 13 residues. Deletions cut 5 bases from V and 4 bases from J, with 11 bases between. As DNA, the CDR3 is TGTGCCAGCAGCGAACAGGGACCCACTGAAGCTTTCTTT. Translating it yields CASSEQGPTEAFF. The full variable domain, with the rest looked up from reference TRBV7-3 and TRBJ1-1, is GAGVSQTPSNKVTEKGKYVELRCDPISGHTALYWYRQSLGQGPEFLIYFQGTGAADDSGLPNDRFFAVRPEGSVSTLKIQRTERGDSAVYLCASSEQGPTEAFFGQGTRLTVV.

The rearrangement uses TRBV30 and TRBJ2-5; D gene unclear. The CDR3 spans 13 residues. V lost 2 bases to trimming and J lost 5 bases, with 12 bases between them. Germline-derived CDR1 and CDR2 are GTSNPN and SVGIG (reference sequence). CDR3 nucleotide sequence: TGTGCCTGGAGTATGGGCCAGATTGAGACCCAGTACTTC. Translation gives CAWSMGQIETQYF.

The CDR3 protein is CASSQVPGVEQPQHF. As DNA, the CDR3 is TGTGCCAGCAGCCAAGTACCGGGGGTGGAGCAGCCCCAGCATTTT. The chain carries TRBV3-1 (or the pseudogene TRBV3-2) and TRBJ1-5, with D possibly being TRBD1 (5 bases). CDR1 LGHDT and CDR2 YNNKEL come from the germline V gene (reference sequence). CDR3 size: 15 residues. Trimming pared 1 base from V and 7 bases from J, leaving 14 bases between.

The chain recombines TRBV27 with TRBJ1-1, with unresolved D. There are 13 residues in the CDR3. The germline V gene has CDR1 MNHEY and CDR2 SMNVEV (reference sequence). The V gene lost 2 bases and the J gene lost 4 bases, with 8 bases spanning the gap. In DNA form, the CDR3 reads TGTGCCAGCAGTTTAACAGTTTTCACTGAAGCTTTCTTT. This gives the protein CASSLTVFTEAFF.

V and J are TRBV28 and TRBJ1-2, with a possible D match to TRBD1 (6 bases). V was shortened by 4 bases and J by 2 bases, with 17 bases between the two germline ends. The CDR3 contains 16 residues. Germline assignment: CDR1 MDHEN and CDR2 SYDVKM. The CDR3 is CASSSLTGAGNYGYTF. CDR3 DNA: TGTGCCAGCAGTTCCCTGACAGGAGCCGGAAACTATGGCTACACCTTC.

There are a few counts of this clone. The genes are TRBV19 and TRBJ1-2, with D possibly TRBD1 on 5 matching bases. The CDR3 extends over 14 amino acids. Trimming stripped 7 bases from V and 6 bases from J, with 18 bases between. CDR1 LNHDA and CDR2 SQIVND come from the germline V gene (reference sequence). This CDR3 reads CASTDPGRGHGYTF. DNA for the CDR3: TGTGCCAGTACCGACCCTGGGCGGGGCCATGGCTACACCTTC.

The V and J genes are TRBV25-1 and TRBJ2-1, with D uncertain. CDR1 and CDR2 from the germline V gene are MGHDK and SYGVNS. There are 15 residues in the CDR3. The V end was cut by 1 base, the J end by 5 bases, with 12 bases between. As DNA, the CDR3 is TGTGCCAGCAGTGAATCAGGCAGGAAAAACAATGAGCAGTTCTTC. This sequence encodes CASSESGRKNNEQFF.

This clone was detected once. The gene calls are TRBV7-9 and TRBJ2-1; 10 bases agree with TRBD1. With V trimmed by 6 bases and J by 4 bases, 9 bases remained unmatched. The germline V gene has CDR1 SEHNR and CDR2 FQNEAQ (reference sequence). The CDR3 is made up of 16 amino acids. In DNA form, the CDR3 reads TGTGCCAGCAGAATAAGGACAGGGGGTGCTTACAATGAGCAGTTCTTC. It yields the protein CASRIRTGGAYNEQFF.

The gene calls are TRBV7-2 and TRBJ2-5; 13 bases are a match to TRBD2. Looked up from germline, CDR1 is SGHTA and CDR2 is FQGNSA. CDR3 length equals 16 residues. The V and J ends lost 3 bases and 5 bases, in that order; junction bases with no gene match: 6. CDR3 DNA sequence: TGTGCCAGCAGCTTCGGACTAGCGGGAGTTATCGAGACCCAGTACTTC. This sequence encodes CASSFGLAGVIETQYF.

The CDR3 nucleotides read TGCGCCAGCAGGTTACTCCCCACTAGCGGGGCCCGGACCGGGGAGCTGTTTTTT. The encoded protein is CASRLLPTSGARTGELFF. The J gene is TRBJ2-2, the V gene TRBV5-1, with 10 bases aligning to TRBD2. Germline-derived CDR1 and CDR2 are SGHRS and YFSETQ. J lost 5 bases, V lost 5 bases, and 15 bases had no gene match. CDR3 length: 18 amino acids.

This clone was observed a single time. The rearrangement links TRBV2 to TRBJ2-1; a weak D match, TRBD2 (7 bases). The ends were cut back, 2 bases at V and 15 bases at J, with 17 bases in the middle. This CDR3 is built from 13 residues. Germline V CDR1 and CDR2: SNHLY, FYNNEI. The CDR3 reads CASSEQVGGARFF. The CDR3 region has the DNA TGTGCCAGCAGTGAACAGGTGGGGGGGGCGCGGTTCTTC.

The CDR3 spells CASSARRGGNTEAFF. The CDR3 region has the DNA TGTGCCAGCAGTGCCCGGAGAGGGGGGAACACTGAAGCTTTCTTT. The chain has TRBV2 and TRBJ1-1, with D perhaps TRBD1 (6 bases). The CDR3 runs 15 residues. Germline values: CDR1 SNHLY, CDR2 FYNNEI. V lost 4 bases and J lost 1, with 13 bases in between.

The chain combines TRBV27 with TRBJ2-2, with a possible D match to TRBD2 (6 bases). The CDR3 extends over 17 amino acids. V lost 4 bases to trimming and J lost 4 bases, with 19 bases between them. Germline CDR1 is MNHEY and CDR2 is SMNVEV (reference sequence). CDR3: CASSSPDWAGFTGELFF. The CDR3 bases are TGTGCCAGCAGTTCCCCTGACTGGGCGGGGTTCACCGGGGAGCTGTTTTTT.

The chain has TRBV19 and TRBJ2-2; D gene uncertain. This CDR3 spans 16 amino acids. Per germline, CDR1 LNHDA and CDR2 SQIVND (reference sequence). The V gene lost 3 bases and the J gene lost 3 bases, with 14 bases spanning the gap. The CDR3 sequence is CASSIVGSYYTGELFF. In nucleotides, the CDR3 is TGTGCCAGTAGTATTGTTGGTAGCTATTACACCGGGGAGCTGTTTTTT.

This clone occurred a few times. The chain employs TRBV28 and TRBJ1-5; D is possibly TRBD1 (5 bases). The ends were cut back, 6 bases at V and 6 bases at J, with 9 bases in the middle. The CDR3 totals 12 residues. Germline CDR1 reads MDHEN; CDR2 reads SYDVKM. CDR3 DNA: TGTGCCAGCAGCTACGGGGGTCAGCCCCAGCATTTT. This gives the protein CASSYGGQPQHF.

The V gene is TRBV27, the J gene TRBJ2-5; 7 bases match TRBD2. This CDR3 is built from 14 residues. With 5 bases clipped from V and 5 bases from J, the junction kept 8 bases outside the gene matches. Germline V gene sequence: CDR1 MNHEY, CDR2 SMNVEV (reference sequence). The CDR3, as DNA: TGTGCCAGCAGTCTCCGGACTAGAGGGGAGACCCAGTACTTC. Its protein is CASSLRTRGETQYF.

The chain combines TRBV18 with TRBJ1-1; D unresolved. The CDR3 length is 14 residues. V lost 6 bases, J lost 11 bases, and 22 bases lay in between. Germline lookup yields CDR1 KGHSH and CDR2 LQKENI. DNA of the CDR3: TGTGCCAGCTCCTACGACTCGGGCCTCTCGGGGGCTTTCTTT. Translating it yields CASSYDSGLSGAFF. Supplemented by reference TRBV18 and TRBJ1-1, the full variable domain reads NAGVMQNPRHLVRRRGQEARLRCSPMKGHSHVYWYRQLPEEGLKFMVYLQKENIIDESGMPKERFSAEFPKEGPSILRIQQVVRGDSAAYFCASSYDSGLSGAFFGQGTRLTVV.